Listed here are 14 T cell receptor beta chains from one sample, sequenced in a study of CD4 T cells in relation to SARS-CoV-2 and coronaviruses. Their cognate antigens are unknown. Method: immunoSEQ multiplex PCR; TCRdb's copy keeps in-frame clones and lacks some. The top ten hold 1.1% to 1.5% of the sample, which has about 47,000 clones, over 75% seen once. Material for sequencing was naive CD4+ T cells from PBMCs, cultured in vitro. Subset in this sample: naive CD4+ T cells isolated by negative enrichment. Every receptor here comes from an adult with COVID-19.

This chain's CDR3 is CASSQPPRVISYNEQFF. The CDR3 DNA follows: TGCGCCAGCAGCCAACCCCCGCGGGTCATCTCCTACAATGAGCAGTTCTTC. The rearrangement joins TRBV4-1 to TRBJ2-1, with D perhaps matching TRBD2 (5 bases). V was shortened by 2 bases and J by 0 bases, with 14 bases between the two germline ends. The V gene's germline CDR1 is MGHRA and CDR2 YSYEKL. The CDR3 sequence is 17 residues long.

This rearrangement joins TRBV19 to TRBJ1-1; D possibly corresponds to TRBD1 (5 bases). V gave up 4 bases and J gave up 1 base, with 16 bases separating them. The CDR3 runs 16 residues. CDR1 and CDR2 (germline): LNHDA, SQIVND (reference sequence). The CDR3: CASSRTQGPANTEAFF. In nucleotides, the CDR3 is TGTGCCAGTAGTAGAACTCAGGGTCCAGCGAACACTGAAGCTTTCTTT.

The V and J genes are TRBV6-5 and TRBJ2-5; D is unresolved. Trimming took off 0 bases at V and 4 bases at J, with 9 bases between the two ends. The germline V gene encodes CDR1 MNHEY and CDR2 SVGAGI. This CDR3 is 14 amino acids long. The chain's CDR3 is CASSYSMRRETQYF. The CDR3 nucleotides are TGTGCCAGCAGTTACTCGATGCGGAGAGAGACCCAGTACTTC.

This chain connects TRBV3-1 (or the pseudogene TRBV3-2) to TRBJ2-2; TRBD1 matches at 9 bases. V trimming: 3 bases; J trimming: 5 bases; junction bases outside the gene matches: 7. The CDR3 has 16 amino acids. Germline CDR1 LGHDT, CDR2 YNNKEL (reference sequence). The DNA of the CDR3 is TGTGCCAGCAGCCAGGAGACAGGGGGAGAGACCGGGGAGCTGTTTTTT. Its translation is CASSQETGGETGELFF.

The V call is TRBV7-8, the J call TRBJ2-7; TRBD1 agrees at 7 bases. The germline V gene has CDR1 SGHVS and CDR2 FQNEAQ. This CDR3 region has 12 residues. Trimming at V came to 2 bases and at J to 11 bases, leaving 6 bases not matched to a gene. The CDR3: CASSLPGTDKYF. The CDR3 nucleotides read TGTGCCAGCAGCTTACCGGGGACAGATAAGTACTTC.

The chain joins TRBV4-2 to TRBJ2-7; 8 bases align to TRBD1. The V gene's germline CDR1 is LGHNA and CDR2 YNFKEQ. The CDR3 contains 16 residues. The J segment lost 2 bases and the V segment lost 3 bases, leaving 9 bases of the junction unmatched. CDR3: CASSQGTGMLAYEQYF. The CDR3, as DNA: TGTGCCAGCAGCCAGGGGACAGGAATGCTCGCCTACGAGCAGTACTTC.

The chain employs TRBV6-5 and TRBJ1-2; D is uncertain. Germline V gene lookup returns CDR1 MNHEY and CDR2 SVGAGI. There are 14 residues in the CDR3. V was trimmed by 0 bases and J by 4 bases, leaving 9 bases between them. The CDR3 nucleotides are TGTGCCAGCAGTTACTCCGGCCGCAGCTATGGCTACACCTTC. Protein sequence: CASSYSGRSYGYTF.

In nucleotides, the CDR3 is TGTGCCAGTGGCAGGGACAGGGATGGCTACACCTTC. It codes for CASGRDRDGYTF. J is TRBJ1-2 and V is TRBV19; 9 bases map to TRBD1. The junction had 4 bases not matched to a gene; V was cut back by 8 bases and J by 6 bases. CDR1 is LNHDA and CDR2 is SQIVND in the germline V gene (reference sequence). This CDR3 contains 12 residues.

The chain is built from TRBV15 and TRBJ1-6; D gene unclear. Germline values: CDR1 LNHNV, CDR2 YYDKDF (reference sequence). V lost 0 bases and J lost 7, with 10 bases in between. This CDR3 comprises 15 residues. For the CDR3, the DNA is TGTGCCACCAGCAGAGATAGGTACGCGAATTCACCCCTCCACTTT. It translates to CATSRDRYANSPLHF. Combining the CDR3 with reference TRBV15 and TRBJ1-6 gives the whole variable domain DAMVIQNPRYQVTQFGKPVTLSCSQTLNHNVMYWYQQKSSQAPKLLFHYYDKDFNNEADTPDNFQSRRPNTSFCFLDIRSPGLGDTAMYLCATSRDRYANSPLHFGNGTRLTVT.

V gene TRBV7-9 combines with J gene TRBJ2-2; 7 bases map to TRBD2. The germline V gene has CDR1 SEHNR and CDR2 FQNEAQ (reference sequence). The CDR3 consists of 15 residues. J gave up 5 bases and V 1 base, and 4 bases lay outside the gene matches. The CDR3 DNA sequence: TGTGCCAGCAGCTTAGGAGCGGGAAGGACCGGGGAGCTGTTTTTT. This encodes CASSLGAGRTGELFF.

The V call is TRBV19, the J call TRBJ2-1; TRBD2 agrees at 8 bases. V shed 3 bases and J 0 bases; nucleotides not matched to a gene: 13. The CDR3 totals 19 residues. Germline CDR1 and CDR2: LNHDA and SQIVND (reference sequence). The DNA of the CDR3 is TGTGCCAGTAGTATTTCGCCGGGAGGGCCTCAAGGCTCCTACAATGAGCAGTTCTTC. Translation: CASSISPGGPQGSYNEQFF.

The chain uses TRBV30 and TRBJ2-5; D might be TRBD1 (5 bases). CDR3 length: 15 amino acids. CDR1 and CDR2 from the germline V gene are GTSNPN and SVGIG (reference sequence). Trimming removed 1 base at V and 5 bases at J, with 17 bases between. The CDR3 region has the DNA TGTGCCTGGAGTGATACAGCTCTGGGGCGCGAGACCCAGTACTTC. Protein: CAWSDTALGRETQYF.

This clone showed up just once. The gene calls are TRBV2 and TRBJ1-6; D unresolved. CDR3 length equals 15 residues. Germline V lookup: CDR1 SNHLY, CDR2 FYNNEI. The V gene lost 8 bases and the J gene lost 2 bases, with 13 bases spanning the gap. The CDR3 DNA reads as TGTGCCAGCGGTTTGGGGTGGACCTATAATTCACCCCTCCACTTT. Its protein product is CASGLGWTYNSPLHF.

V is TRBV5-5 and J is TRBJ1-5; TRBD1 might be the D (5 bases). Trimming shortened V by 2 bases and J by 2 bases, and 11 bases separated the two germline ends. Per germline, CDR1 SGHKS and CDR2 YYEKEE (reference sequence). The CDR3 is 15 amino acids. The CDR3 region has the DNA TGTGCCAGCAGCTTAGGCAGGGAAGGCAATCAGCCCCAGCATTTT. It translates to CASSLGREGNQPQHF.